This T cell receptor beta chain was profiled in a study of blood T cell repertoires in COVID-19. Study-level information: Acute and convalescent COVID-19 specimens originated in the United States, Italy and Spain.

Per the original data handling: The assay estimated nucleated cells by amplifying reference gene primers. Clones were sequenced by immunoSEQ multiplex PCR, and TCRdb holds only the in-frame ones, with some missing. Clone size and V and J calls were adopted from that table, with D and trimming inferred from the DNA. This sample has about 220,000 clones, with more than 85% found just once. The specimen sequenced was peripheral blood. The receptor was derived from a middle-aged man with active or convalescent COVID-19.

In DNA, the CDR3 is TGTGCCAGCAGTGAAGCCGTGAGTAATCAGCCCCAGCATTTT. The encoded protein is CASSEAVSNQPQHF. The chain employs TRBV2 and TRBJ1-5; D gene ambiguous. This CDR3 is built from 14 residues. The germline V gene has CDR1 SNHLY and CDR2 FYNNEI. Trimming shortened V by 0 bases and J by 4 bases, and 7 bases separated the two germline ends. Complete variable domain (other parts from reference TRBV2 and TRBJ1-5): EPEVTQTPSHQVTQMGQEVILRCVPISNHLYFYWYRQILGQKVEFLVSFYNNEISEKSEIFDDQFSVERPDGSNFTLKIRSTKLEDSAMYFCASSEAVSNQPQHFGDGTRLSIL.